The rows below give T cell receptor beta chains drawn from one sample of a study of blood T cell repertoires in COVID-19. Libraries were prepared by immunoSEQ multiplex PCR; TCRdb keeps only in-frame clonotypes and omits some of them. The sample lists about 130,000 clones; about 80% were seen once. Sequencing was carried out using peripheral blood. These receptors were obtained from a middle-aged man with active or convalescent COVID-19. The CDR3 runs from the conserved cysteine through the conserved F or W. D genes are given only for firm matches. Only some rows state a clone size, as once, few, many or a class for expanded clones.

J,V,D,size,CDR3,DNA
TRBJ2-3,TRBV24-1,TRBD2,.,CATSEGAGVDTQYF,TGTGCCACCAGTGAGGGAGCGGGAGTAGATACGCAGTATTTT
TRBJ2-5,TRBV9,.,.,CASSARTAKETQYF,TGTGCCAGCAGCGCTCGGACAGCTAAAGAGACCCAGTACTTC
TRBJ1-2,TRBV4-2,.,.,CASSQARDTYGYTF,TGTGCCAGCAGCCAGGCCAGGGACACATATGGCTACACCTTC
TRBJ1-3,TRBV11-2,.,.,CASSLVLLAGNTIYF,TGTGCCAGCAGCTTAGTACTTCTGGCTGGAAACACCATATATTTT
TRBJ1-1,TRBV2,TRBD1,.,CASIGDSAMNTEAFF,TGTGCCAGCATTGGGGACAGCGCTATGAACACTGAAGCTTTCTTT
TRBJ1-1,TRBV5-1,.,.,CASSLREGDTSEAFF,TGCGCCAGCAGCTTACGAGAGGGGGATACTTCTGAAGCTTTCTTT
TRBJ1-4,TRBV3-1/TRBV3-2,.,.,CASSTRQVIEEKLFF,TGTGCCAGCAGCACTCGACAGGTAATAGAGGAAAAACTGTTTTTT
TRBJ1-1,TRBV7-2,TRBD1,.,CASSSRQGGHTEAFF,TGTGCCAGCAGCTCAAGACAGGGGGGTCACACTGAAGCTTTCTTT
TRBJ2-3,TRBV28,TRBD2,.,CASRPSGVLPTDTQYF,TGTGCCAGCAGGCCTAGCGGGGTTCTTCCCACAGATACGCAGTATTTT
TRBJ1-5,TRBV7-3,TRBD1,.,CASSLTLGQGSNQPQHF,TGTGCCAGCAGCTTAACGTTGGGACAGGGCAGCAATCAGCCCCAGCATTTT
TRBJ2-5,TRBV19,.,.,CASSIVKQTETQYF,TGTGCCAGTAGTATAGTAAAACAGACGGAGACCCAGTACTTC
TRBJ2-7,TRBV5-4,TRBD1,.,CASSYRDRVYEQYF,TGTGCCAGCAGCTACCGGGACAGGGTGTACGAGCAGTACTTC
TRBJ1-1,TRBV7-9,.,.,CASSSGGFGTPAFF,TGTGCCAGCAGCTCCGGGGGGTTTGGGACCCCGGCTTTCTTT
TRBJ1-1,TRBV19,.,.,CASRIQGMATEAFF,TGTGCCAGTAGAATACAGGGTATGGCCACTGAAGCTTTCTTT
TRBJ1-6,TRBV28,.,.,CASSFLASMGNSPLHF,TGTGCCAGCAGTTTCCTAGCCTCAATGGGAAATTCACCCCTCCACTTT
TRBJ1-1,TRBV7-6,.,once,CASSPRRGTLGTEAFF,TGTGCCAGCAGCCCCCGCAGGGGCACTTTGGGCACTGAAGCTTTCTTT
TRBJ2-1,TRBV10-1,TRBD2,.,CASSSTSGDYNEQFF,TGCGCCAGCAGTTCAACTAGCGGGGACTACAATGAGCAGTTCTTC
TRBJ1-5,TRBV15,.,.,CATSRATNGNQPQHF,TGTGCCACCAGCAGAGCGACAAACGGCAATCAGCCCCAGCATTTT
TRBJ1-6,TRBV6-5,.,.,CASRVTEDSPLHF,TGTGCCAGCAGGGTGACGGAGGACTCACCCCTCCACTTT
TRBJ1-3,TRBV5-1,.,once,CASSWGDGGAGNTIYF,TGCGCCAGCAGCTGGGGAGACGGTGGGGCTGGAAACACCATATATTTT
TRBJ1-4,TRBV28,.,few,CASSAVTGRGEKLFF,TGTGCCAGCAGCGCCGTTACAGGGAGGGGTGAAAAACTGTTTTTT
TRBJ1-2,TRBV19,TRBD1,.,CASSIDVGDRAKYGYTF,TGTGCCAGTAGTATAGATGTAGGGGACAGGGCGAAGTATGGCTACACCTTC